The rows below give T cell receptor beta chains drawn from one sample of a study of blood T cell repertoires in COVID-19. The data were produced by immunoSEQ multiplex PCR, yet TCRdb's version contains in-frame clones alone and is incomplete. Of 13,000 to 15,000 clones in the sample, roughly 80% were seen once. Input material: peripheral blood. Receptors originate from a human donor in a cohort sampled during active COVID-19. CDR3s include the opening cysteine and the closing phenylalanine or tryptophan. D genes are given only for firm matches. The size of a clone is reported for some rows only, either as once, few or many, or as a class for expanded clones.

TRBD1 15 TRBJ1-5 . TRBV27 TGTGCCAGCAAATCCGGGACAGGGTCCAATCAGCCCCAGCATTTT CASKSGTGSNQPQHF
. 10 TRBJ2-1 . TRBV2 TGTGCCAGCAGCGGCAATGAGCAGTTCTTC CASSGNEQFF
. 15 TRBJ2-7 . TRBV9 TGTGCCAGCAGCGTAGGGCAGGGTAGTGGCCACGAGCAGTACTTC CASSVGQGSGHEQYF
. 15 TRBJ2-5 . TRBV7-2 TGTGCCAGCAGCCCAGGAGGGGGCCGGGGGAGGACCCAGTACTTC CASSPGGGRGRTQYF
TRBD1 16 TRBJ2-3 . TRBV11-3 TGTGCCAGCAGCAATCGACAGGGGGCGAGCACAGATACGCAGTATTTT CASSNRQGASTDTQYF
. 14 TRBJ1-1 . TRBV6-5 TGTGCCAGCAGTCGGAAACAGGGGAACACTGAAGCTTTCTTT CASSRKQGNTEAFF
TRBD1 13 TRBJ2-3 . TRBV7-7 TGTGCCAGCAGCTCCTACAGGGGTGATACGCAGTATTTT CASSSYRGDTQYF
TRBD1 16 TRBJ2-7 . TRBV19 TGTGCCGTTTCAACAGGGGGAACCCAGGGGTTCTACGAGCAGTACTTC CAVSTGGTQGFYEQYF
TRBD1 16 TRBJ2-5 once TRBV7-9 TGTGCCAGCAGCACGACCGGGACAGTTATAGAAGAGACCCAGTACTTC CASSTTGTVIEETQYF
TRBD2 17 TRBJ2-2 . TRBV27 TGTGCCAGCAGTATACGCCCCAGCGGGAGGAACCCCGGGGAGCTGTTTTTT CASSIRPSGRNPGELFF
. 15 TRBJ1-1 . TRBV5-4 TGTGCCAGCACCAGAGACAGGTTACGTCTCACTGAAGCTTTCTTT CASTRDRLRLTEAFF
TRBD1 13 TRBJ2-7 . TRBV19 TGTGCCAGTAGTGGACAGGGTTATTACGAGCAGTACTTC CASSGQGYYEQYF
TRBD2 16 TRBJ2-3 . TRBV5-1 TGCGCCAGCAGCTCCGGGACTAGCGGAAGCACAGATACGCAGTATTTT CASSSGTSGSTDTQYF
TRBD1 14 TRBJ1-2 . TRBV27 TGTGCCAGCAGCCAGGGGGCGTCGAACTATGGCTACACCTTC CASSQGASNYGYTF
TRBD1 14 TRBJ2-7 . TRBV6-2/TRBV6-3 TGTGCCAGCAGCCCCGGGACAGAGACTAAGGAGCAGTACTTC CASSPGTETKEQYF
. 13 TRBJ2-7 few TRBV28 TGTGCCAGCAGTTTACCAGACAGCTACGAGCAGTACTTC CASSLPDSYEQYF
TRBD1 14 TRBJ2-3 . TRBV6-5 TGTGCCAGCAGTTACTCAGGGGGCAGGGATACGCAGTATTTT CASSYSGGRDTQYF
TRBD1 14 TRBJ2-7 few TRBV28 TGTGCCAGCAGCCAACCACAGGGGATGGCCGAGCAGTACTTC CASSQPQGMAEQYF
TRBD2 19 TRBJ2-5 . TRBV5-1 TGCGCCAGCAGCCTCAGCCATGGGACTAGCGGGAGTATGGGGGAGACCCAGTACTTC CASSLSHGTSGSMGETQYF
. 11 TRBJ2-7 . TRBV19 TGTGCCAGTAGATCAGGGTACGAGCAGTACTTC CASRSGYEQYF
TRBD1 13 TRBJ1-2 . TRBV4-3 TGCGCCAGCAGCCAGGACGCGAGGGGGCACTACACCTTC CASSQDARGHYTF
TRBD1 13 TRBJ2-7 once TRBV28 TGTGCCAGCATGAGACAGGGCCAAAACGAGCAGTACTTC CASMRQGQNEQYF